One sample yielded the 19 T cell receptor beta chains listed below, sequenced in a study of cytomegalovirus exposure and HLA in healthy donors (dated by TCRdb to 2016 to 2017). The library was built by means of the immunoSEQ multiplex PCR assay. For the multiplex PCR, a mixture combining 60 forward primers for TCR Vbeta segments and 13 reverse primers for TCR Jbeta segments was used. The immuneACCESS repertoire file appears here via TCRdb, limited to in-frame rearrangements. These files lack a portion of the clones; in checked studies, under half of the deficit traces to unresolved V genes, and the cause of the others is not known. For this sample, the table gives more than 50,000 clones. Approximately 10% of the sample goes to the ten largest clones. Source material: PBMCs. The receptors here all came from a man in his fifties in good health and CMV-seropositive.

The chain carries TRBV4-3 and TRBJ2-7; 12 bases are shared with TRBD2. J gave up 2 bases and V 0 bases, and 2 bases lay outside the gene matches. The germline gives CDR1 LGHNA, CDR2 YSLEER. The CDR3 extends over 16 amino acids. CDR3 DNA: TGCGCCAGCAGCCAAGAACTAGCGGGAGGTGCCTACGAGCAGTACTTC. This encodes CASSQELAGGAYEQYF.

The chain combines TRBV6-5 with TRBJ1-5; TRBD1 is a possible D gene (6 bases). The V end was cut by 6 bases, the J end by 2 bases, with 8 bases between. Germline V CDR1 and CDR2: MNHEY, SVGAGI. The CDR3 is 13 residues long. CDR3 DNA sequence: TGTGCCAGCAGACAGGGAGGCAATCAGCCCCAGCATTTT. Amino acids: CASRQGGNQPQHF.

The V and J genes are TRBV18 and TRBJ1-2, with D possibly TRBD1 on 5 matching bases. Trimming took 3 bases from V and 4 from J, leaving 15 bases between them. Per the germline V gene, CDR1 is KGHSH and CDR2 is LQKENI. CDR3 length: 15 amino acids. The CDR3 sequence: CASSPQQDAPYGYTF. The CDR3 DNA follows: TGTGCCAGCTCACCCCAACAGGACGCGCCCTATGGCTACACCTTC.

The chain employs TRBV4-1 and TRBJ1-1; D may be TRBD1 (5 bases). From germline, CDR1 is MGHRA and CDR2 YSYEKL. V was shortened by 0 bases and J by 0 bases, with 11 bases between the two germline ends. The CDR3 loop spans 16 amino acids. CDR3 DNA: TGCGCCAGCAGCCAAGATCCCGGGGGTTTGAACACTGAAGCTTTCTTT. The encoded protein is CASSQDPGGLNTEAFF.

CDR3 sequence reads: CASSKGARVDTQYF. The DNA for the CDR3 is TGTGCCAGTAGTAAGGGGGCTCGGGTGGATACGCAGTATTTT. This chain connects TRBV19 to TRBJ2-3; 7 bases line up with TRBD1. The germline CDR1 and CDR2 sequences are LNHDA and SQIVND (reference sequence). J lost 6 bases, V lost 4 bases, and 7 bases had no gene match. This CDR3 region has 14 residues.

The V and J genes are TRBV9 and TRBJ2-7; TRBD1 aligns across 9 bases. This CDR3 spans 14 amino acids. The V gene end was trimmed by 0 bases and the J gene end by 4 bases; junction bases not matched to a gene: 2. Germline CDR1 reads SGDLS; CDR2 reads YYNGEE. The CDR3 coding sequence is TGTGCCAGCAGCGTAGGGACAGGGGCTTACGAGCAGTACTTC. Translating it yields CASSVGTGAYEQYF. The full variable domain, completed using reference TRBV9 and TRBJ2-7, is DSGVTQTPKHLITATGQRVTLRCSPRSGDLSVYWYQQSLDQGLQFLIQYYNGEERAKGNILERFSAQQFPDLHSELNLSSLELGDSALYFCASSVGTGAYEQYFGPGTRLTVT.

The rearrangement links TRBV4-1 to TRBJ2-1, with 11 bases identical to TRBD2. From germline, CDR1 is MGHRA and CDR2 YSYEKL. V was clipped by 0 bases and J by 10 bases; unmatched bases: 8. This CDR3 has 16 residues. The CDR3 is CASSQEGSGRAREQFF. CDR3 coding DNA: TGCGCCAGCAGCCAAGAAGGTAGCGGGAGGGCCCGGGAGCAGTTCTTC.

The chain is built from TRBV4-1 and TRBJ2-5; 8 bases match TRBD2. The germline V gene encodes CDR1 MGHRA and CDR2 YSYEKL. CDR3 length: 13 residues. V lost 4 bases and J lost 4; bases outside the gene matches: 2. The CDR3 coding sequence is TGCGCCAGCAGCCTGGGACTAGTAGAGACCCAGTACTTC. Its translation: CASSLGLVETQYF.

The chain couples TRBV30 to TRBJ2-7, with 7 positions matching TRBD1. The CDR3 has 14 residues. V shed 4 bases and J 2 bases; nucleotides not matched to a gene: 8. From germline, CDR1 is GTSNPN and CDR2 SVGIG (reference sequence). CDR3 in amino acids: CAWTTGTVPYEQYF. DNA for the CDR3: TGTGCCTGGACGACCGGGACAGTGCCCTACGAGCAGTACTTC.

CDR3 DNA: TGTGCCAGCAGTCCGGGACTTGGCTACACCTTC. This encodes CASSPGLGYTF. This chain connects TRBV28 to TRBJ1-2; tentative D call: TRBD1 (5 bases). Germline-derived CDR1 and CDR2 are MDHEN and SYDVKM. CDR3 length: 11 amino acids. V was shortened by 5 bases and J by 7 bases, with 8 bases between the two germline ends.

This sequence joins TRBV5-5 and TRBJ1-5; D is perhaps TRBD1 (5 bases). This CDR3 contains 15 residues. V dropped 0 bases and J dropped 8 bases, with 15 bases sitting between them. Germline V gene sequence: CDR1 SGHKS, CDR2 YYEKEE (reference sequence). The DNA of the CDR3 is TGTGCCAGCAGCTTGGGTGGGGCTGGGGGGGAGCCCCAGCATTTT. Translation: CASSLGGAGGEPQHF.

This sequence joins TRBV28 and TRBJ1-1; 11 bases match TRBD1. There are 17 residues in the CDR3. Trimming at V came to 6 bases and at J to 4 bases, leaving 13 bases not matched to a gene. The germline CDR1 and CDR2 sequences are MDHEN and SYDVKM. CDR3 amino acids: CASRTAGTGGKGTEAFF. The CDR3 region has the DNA TGTGCCAGCAGAACAGCCGGGACAGGGGGTAAAGGCACTGAAGCTTTCTTT.

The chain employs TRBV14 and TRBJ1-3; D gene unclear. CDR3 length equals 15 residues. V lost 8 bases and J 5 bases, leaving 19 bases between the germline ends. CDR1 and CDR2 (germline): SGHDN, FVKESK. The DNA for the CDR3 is TGTGCCAGCCGGGGATTCGCGGACCGAAGAAACACCATATATTTT. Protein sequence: CASRGFADRRNTIYF. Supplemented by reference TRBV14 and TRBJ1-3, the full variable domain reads EAGVTQFPSHSVIEKGQTVTLRCDPISGHDNLYWYRRVMGKEIKFLLHFVKESKQDESGMPNNRFLAERTGGTYSTLKVQPAELEDSGVYFCASRGFADRRNTIYFGEGSWLTVV.

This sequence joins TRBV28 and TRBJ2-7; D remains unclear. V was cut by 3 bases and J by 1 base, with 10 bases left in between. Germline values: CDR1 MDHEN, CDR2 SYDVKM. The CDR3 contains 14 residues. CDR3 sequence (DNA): TGTGCCAGCAGTTTGGCAGGTCGGTCCTACGAGCAGTACTTC. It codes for CASSLAGRSYEQYF.

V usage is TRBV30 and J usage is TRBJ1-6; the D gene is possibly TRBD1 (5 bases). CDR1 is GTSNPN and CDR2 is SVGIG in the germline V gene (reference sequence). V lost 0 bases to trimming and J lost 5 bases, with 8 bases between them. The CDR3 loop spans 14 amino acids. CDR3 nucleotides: TGTGCCTGGAGTGTTCAGGGCAATAATTCACCCCTCCACTTT. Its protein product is CAWSVQGNNSPLHF.

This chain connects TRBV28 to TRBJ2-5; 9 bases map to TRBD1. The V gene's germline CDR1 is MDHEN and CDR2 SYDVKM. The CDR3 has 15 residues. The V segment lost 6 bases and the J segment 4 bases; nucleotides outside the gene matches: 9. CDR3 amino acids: CASSPGTGLRETQYF. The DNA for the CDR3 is TGTGCCAGCAGCCCCGGGACAGGGTTAAGAGAGACCCAGTACTTC.

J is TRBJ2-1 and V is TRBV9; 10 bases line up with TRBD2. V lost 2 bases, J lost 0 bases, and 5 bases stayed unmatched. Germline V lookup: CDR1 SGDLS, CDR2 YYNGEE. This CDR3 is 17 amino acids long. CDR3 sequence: CASSVGLAVSSYNEQFF. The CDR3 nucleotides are TGTGCCAGCAGCGTCGGACTAGCGGTGAGCTCCTACAATGAGCAGTTCTTC.

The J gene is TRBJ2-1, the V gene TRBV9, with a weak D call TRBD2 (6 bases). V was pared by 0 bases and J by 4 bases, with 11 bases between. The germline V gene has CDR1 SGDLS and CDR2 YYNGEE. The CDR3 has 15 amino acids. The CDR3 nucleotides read TGTGCCAGCAGCGTAGCGGGGGACGTATACAATGAGCAGTTCTTC. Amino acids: CASSVAGDVYNEQFF. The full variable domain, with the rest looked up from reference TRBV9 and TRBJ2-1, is DSGVTQTPKHLITATGQRVTLRCSPRSGDLSVYWYQQSLDQGLQFLIQYYNGEERAKGNILERFSAQQFPDLHSELNLSSLELGDSALYFCASSVAGDVYNEQFFGPGTRLTVL.

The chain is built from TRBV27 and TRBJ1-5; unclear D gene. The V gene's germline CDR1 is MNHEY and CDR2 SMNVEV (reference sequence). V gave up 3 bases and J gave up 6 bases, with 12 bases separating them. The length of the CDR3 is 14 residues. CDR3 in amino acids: CASSFGGWGQPQHF. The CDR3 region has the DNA TGTGCCAGCAGTTTCGGAGGGTGGGGTCAGCCCCAGCATTTT.